Presented here are 20 T cell receptor beta chains from one specimen sequenced in a study of post-analysis software for immune sequencing data. Unique molecular identifiers featured in each of the TCR beta cDNA libraries. MiXCR, run by TCRdb on the PCR reads, gives a single entry per CDR3 protein. This table holds 350,000 to 450,000 distinct CDR3 sequences, about 39% found once. For these receptors, no antigen is known. The study, taken as a whole, reports: Relative to controls, patients had five TRBV segments at higher frequency, with TRBV5-6, TRBV5-1 and TRBV20-1 among these.

The sample consisted of blood. These receptors were taken from a girl aged 2 to 9 with multiple sclerosis.

There are a few counts of this clonotype. V is TRBV29-1 and J is TRBJ2-7, with 8 bases identical to TRBD1. Trimming at V came to 4 bases and at J to 0 bases, leaving 5 bases not matched to a gene. Germline CDR1 SQVTM, CDR2 ANQGSEA. The CDR3 is made up of 14 amino acids. The CDR3 reads CSVGTGIFSYEQYF. The CDR3 DNA follows: TGCAGCGTTGGGACAGGGATCTTCTCCTACGAGCAGTACTTC.

V usage is TRBV21-1 and J usage is TRBJ2-5; the tabulated D call, TRBD1, remains unverified against the DNA. TRBV21-1 is designated a pseudogene. The CDR3 contains 13 residues. The DNA of the CDR3 is TGTGCCAGCAGCGTACAGGGGGAAGAGACCCAGTACTTC. Its protein product is CASSVQGEETQYF.

This clonotype has more than one count but fewer than ten. J is TRBJ2-7 and V is TRBV29-1, with D tentatively TRBD2 (5 bases). The V and J ends lost 0 bases and 5 bases respectively, with 11 bases between them. The CDR3 runs to 13 residues. Germline CDR1 is SQVTM and CDR2 is ANQGSEA. The CDR3 DNA reads as TGCAGCGTTGAAGAGCGGCTAGCCGACGAGCAGTACTTC. Residues: CSVEERLADEQYF.

This clonotype has a handful of counts. This chain links TRBV21-1 with TRBJ2-5; TRBD1, the table's D call, was not compared with the DNA. TRBV21-1 is classified as a pseudogene. CDR3 size: 14 residues. CDR3 loop: CASRHRDREETQYF. The CDR3 DNA is TGTGCCAGCAGGCACCGGGACAGGGAAGAGACCCAGTACTTC.

The chain has TRBV5-1 and TRBJ2-2; possibly TRBD1 for D (5 bases). Germline loops: CDR1 SGHRS, CDR2 YFSETQ. The length of the CDR3 is 15 residues. V was shortened by 0 bases and J by 4 bases, with 10 bases between the two germline ends. CDR3 residues: CASSLEQGSTGELFF. CDR3 in DNA: TGCGCCAGCAGCTTGGAGCAGGGAAGCACCGGGGAGCTGTTTTTT.

This clonotype was counted a few times. The chain links TRBV20-1 to TRBJ2-7, with D tentatively TRBD1 or TRBD2 (5 bases each). CDR1 is DFQATT, CDR2 SNEGSKA, per germline (reference sequence). This CDR3 comprises 13 residues. V lost 1 base and J 3 bases, leaving 10 bases between the germline ends. The CDR3 sequence is CSARGQGVYEQYF. In DNA form, the CDR3 reads TGCAGTGCTAGAGGCCAGGGAGTCTACGAGCAGTACTTC.

This chain connects TRBV21-1 to TRBJ2-2; the D call TRBD1 from the table was never checked on the DNA. TRBV21-1 is given as a pseudogene. This CDR3 spans 16 amino acids. The CDR3 DNA follows: TGTGCCAGCAGCAAAGTACGGCAGGGGGCACTCGGGGAGCTGTTTTTT. It yields the protein CASSKVRQGALGELFF.

This clonotype turned up a few times. The chain is built from TRBV20-1 and TRBJ1-2, with 10 bases lining up with TRBD1. CDR1 is DFQATT and CDR2 is SNEGSKA in the germline V gene (reference sequence). There are 14 residues in the CDR3. V trimming: 2 bases; J trimming: 7 bases; junction bases outside the gene matches: 7. The CDR3 DNA follows: TGCAGTGCTAGAAGGGACAGGGGCAGAAGTGGCTACACCTTC. Its protein product is CSARRDRGRSGYTF.

This clonotype appeared a few times. The V and J genes are TRBV5-1 and TRBJ2-5, with D possibly being TRBD2 (7 bases). The length of the CDR3 is 14 residues. Germline assignment: CDR1 SGHRS and CDR2 YFSETQ. Trimming cost V 2 bases and J 4 bases, with 12 bases left between them. The CDR3, as DNA: TGCGCCAGCAGCTTTCGGGGGGCCGGAGAGACCCAGTACTTC. Residues: CASSFRGAGETQYF.

The V and J genes are TRBV5-5 and TRBJ1-1, with a tentative D call TRBD1 (6 bases). CDR3 length: 14 residues. Per germline, CDR1 SGHKS and CDR2 YYEKEE (reference sequence). Trimming left V 0 bases short and J 10 bases short, with 16 bases between. The CDR3 DNA is TGTGCCAGCAGCTTGGAGGGGGGCGTCGATAGAGCTTTCTTT. The encoded protein is CASSLEGGVDRAFF.

A word on this clonotype: A clone one base away is much larger, so this may be a read error. The chain couples TRBV10-3 to TRBJ2-1; 8 bases map to TRBD1. This CDR3 comprises 14 residues. CDR1 and CDR2 (germline): ENHRY, SYGVKD. CDR3 in amino acids: CVTAEGQASNEQFF. The CDR3 DNA is TGTGTCACCGCAGAGGGACAGGCAAGCAATGAGCAGTTCTTC.

The chain links TRBV7-9 to TRBJ1-2; tentatively, D is TRBD1 (5 bases). Looked up from germline, CDR1 is SEHNR and CDR2 is FQNEAQ (reference sequence). The ends were cut back, 8 bases at V and 5 bases at J, with 15 bases in the middle. This CDR3 has 13 amino acids. The CDR3 DNA reads TGTGCCAGCTCCCGGGGGGAGACTTATGGCTACACCTTC. It translates to CASSRGETYGYTF.

V and J are TRBV24-1 and TRBJ2-3; no reliable D call. Germline CDR1 and CDR2: KGHDR and SFDVKD. With 0 bases removed from V and 4 bases from J, the gap between germline ends came to 1 base. The CDR3 is made up of 12 amino acids. CDR3 residues: CATSDLADTQYF. CDR3 nucleotides: TGTGCCACCAGTGATTTGGCAGATACGCAGTATTTT.

The chain uses TRBV6-6 and TRBJ1-5, with D unresolved. This CDR3 has 14 residues. V gave up 0 bases and J gave up 4 bases, with 7 bases separating them. Germline V lookup: CDR1 MNHNY, CDR2 SVGAGI (reference sequence). For the CDR3, the DNA is TGTGCCAGCAGTTACTCGGCGGGGAATCAGCCCCAGCATTTT. Translated: CASSYSAGNQPQHF.

This clonotype was seen more than once but under ten times. The chain combines TRBV24-1 with TRBJ2-7, with 8 bases that match TRBD1. The CDR3 is 15 amino acids. The germline V gene has CDR1 KGHDR and CDR2 SFDVKD. After removal of 3 bases from V and 0 bases from J, the junction contained 3 bases not matched to a gene. The CDR3 loop is CATSDPGTGSYEQYF. The CDR3, as DNA: TGTGCCACCAGTGATCCCGGGACAGGCTCCTACGAGCAGTACTTC.

The genes are TRBV2 and TRBJ2-1; 9 bases fit TRBD2. V dropped 6 bases and J dropped 2; count of bases not matched to a gene: 5. The CDR3 sequence is 15 residues long. CDR1 is SNHLY and CDR2 is FYNNEI in the germline V gene. CDR3 residues: CASRAGLATYNEQFF. The DNA for the CDR3 is TGTGCCAGCAGAGCCGGACTAGCGACCTACAATGAGCAGTTCTTC.

This clonotype turned up a few times. The chain employs TRBV6-5 and TRBJ2-1; D not certain. Germline V lookup: CDR1 MNHEY, CDR2 SVGAGI. This CDR3 comprises 18 residues. Trimming took 0 bases from V and 0 from J, leaving 15 bases between them. The CDR3 coding sequence is TGTGCCAGCAGTTACTCGCTAGGTGTATCCAGCTCCTACAATGAGCAGTTCTTC. Amino acids: CASSYSLGVSSSYNEQFF.

This chain connects TRBV27 to TRBJ2-7, with D maybe TRBD1 (5 bases). The CDR3 covers 18 residues. V was trimmed by 5 bases and J by 3 bases, leaving 26 bases between them. From germline, CDR1 is MNHEY and CDR2 SMNVEV (reference sequence). The DNA for the CDR3 is TGTGCCAGCAGTCCGCCCTTTACAGGCAGGTCCTCCGTCTACGAGCAGTACTTC. Its translation is CASSPPFTGRSSVYEQYF.

This chain joins TRBV20-1 and TRBJ2-7; D may correspond to TRBD1 or TRBD2 (7 bases each). Between the trimmed V and J ends, which lost 5 bases and 6 bases, there was a span of 17 bases. The CDR3 runs to 13 residues. Germline loops: CDR1 DFQATT, CDR2 SNEGSKA (reference sequence). CDR3 amino acids: CSAPKTGRGEQYV. For the CDR3, the DNA is TGCAGTGCTCCCAAGACAGGGAGGGGCGAGCAGTACGTC.

The V and J genes are TRBV29-1 and TRBJ1-3; D is unresolved. V gave up 4 bases and J gave up 2 bases, with 12 bases separating them. The CDR3 has 14 residues. Per the germline V gene, CDR1 is SQVTM and CDR2 is ANQGSEA. The CDR3: CSVVSFEPGNTIYF. CDR3 DNA: TGCAGCGTTGTATCCTTTGAACCTGGAAACACCATATATTTT. Full variable domain (outside the CDR3, taken from reference TRBV29-1 and TRBJ1-3): SAVISQKPSRDICQRGTSLTIQCQVDSQVTMMFWYRQQPGQSLTLIATANQGSEATYESGFVIDKFPISRPNLTFSTLTVSNMSPEDSSIYLCSVVSFEPGNTIYFGEGSWLTVV.